This TCR beta chain was captured by sequencing in a study of blood T cell repertoires in COVID-19. Profiling relied on immunoSEQ multiplex PCR, and the TCRdb table lists in-frame clones only, not all of them. The sample contains approximately 280,000 clones, nearly 90% of which appear only once. Trimming stripped 2 bases from V and 4 bases from J, with 9 bases between. The germline CDR1 and CDR2 sequences are PRHDT and FYEKMQ (reference sequence). There are 13 residues in the CDR3. The sequenced material came from PBMCs or T cells enriched from blood (not recorded which). The rearrangement links TRBV13 to TRBJ2-7; D may be TRBD1 (5 bases). The receptor comes from a woman in her sixties or seventies who had recovered from COVID-19. CDR3 in amino acids: CASSLWQGYEQYF. For the CDR3, the DNA is TGTGCCAGCAGCTTATGGCAGGGTTACGAGCAGTACTTC.